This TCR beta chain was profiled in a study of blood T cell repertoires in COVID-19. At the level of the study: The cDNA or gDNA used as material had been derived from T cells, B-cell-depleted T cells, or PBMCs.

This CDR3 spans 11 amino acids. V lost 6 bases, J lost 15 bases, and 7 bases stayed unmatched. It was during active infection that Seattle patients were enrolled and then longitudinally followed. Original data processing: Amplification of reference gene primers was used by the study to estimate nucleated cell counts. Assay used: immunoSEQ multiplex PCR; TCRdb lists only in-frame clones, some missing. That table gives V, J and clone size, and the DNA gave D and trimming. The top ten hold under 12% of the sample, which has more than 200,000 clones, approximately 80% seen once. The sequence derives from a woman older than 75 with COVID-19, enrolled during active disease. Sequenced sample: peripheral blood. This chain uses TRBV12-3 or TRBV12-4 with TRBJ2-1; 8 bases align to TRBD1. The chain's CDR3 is CASRTQGAPFF. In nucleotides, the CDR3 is TGTGCCAGCAGGACGCAGGGGGCTCCGTTCTTC.